One sample yielded the 13 T cell receptor beta chains listed below, sequenced in a study of response to subunit inactivated influenza vaccine. TCRdb re-derived calls from the RT-PCR reads in MiXCR, one entry per CDR3 protein. The sample has approximately 700,000 distinct CDR3 sequences; approximately 15% are singletons. The input for sequencing was PBMCs from blood, taken around two weeks before vaccination. These receptors all come from a man aged 45-60 years who received an inactivated influenza vaccine.

The chain recombines TRBV7-8 with TRBJ1-4, with D perhaps matching TRBD1 (6 bases). This CDR3 is 16 amino acids long. Between the trimmed V and J ends, which lost 5 bases and 7 bases, there was a span of 20 bases. The germline V gene has CDR1 SGHVS and CDR2 FQNEAQ. The CDR3 sequence: CASSPRIGGRSEKLFF. CDR3 DNA: TGTGCCAGCAGCCCACGGATCGGGGGGCGTAGTGAAAAACTGTTTTTT.

This clonotype was recorded a few times. CDR3 sequence reads: CASSYSRRISGNTIYF. The CDR3 DNA reads TGTGCCAGCAGTTACTCGCGCCGGATCTCTGGAAACACCATATATTTT. The rearrangement uses TRBV6-5 and TRBJ1-3; no clear D. The CDR3 sequence is 16 residues long. Germline-derived CDR1 and CDR2 are MNHEY and SVGAGI. Trimming took off 0 bases at V and 0 bases at J, with 9 bases between the two ends.

This clonotype was observed a few times. The chain recombines TRBV4-3 with TRBJ2-5, with no clear D. Between the trimmed V and J ends, which lost 1 base and 1 base, there was a span of 7 bases. From germline, CDR1 is LGHNA and CDR2 YSLEER. The CDR3 has 14 residues. DNA of the CDR3: TGCGCCAGCAGCCAAGCTAGACGCCAAGAGACCCAGTACTTC. Its translation is CASSQARRQETQYF.

The chain couples TRBV28 to TRBJ1-4, with D perhaps TRBD1 (6 bases). The germline V gene encodes CDR1 MDHEN and CDR2 SYDVKM. The CDR3 is 15 residues long. The V end was cut by 5 bases, the J end by 4 bases, with 14 bases between. The CDR3 here is CASSTRDIGNEKLFF. The CDR3 nucleotides are TGTGCCAGCAGTACCCGGGACATCGGTAATGAAAAACTGTTTTTT.

In its sample, this clonotype was seen a few times. This chain joins TRBV7-8 and TRBJ2-2, with 9 nucleotides matching TRBD1. This CDR3 has 15 amino acids. V lost 3 bases to trimming and J lost 8 bases; unmatched junction nucleotides: 7. Germline CDR1 and CDR2: SGHVS and FQNEAQ. Here the CDR3 reads CASSLSDRGRGELFF. CDR3 sequence (DNA): TGTGCCAGCAGCTTGTCGGACAGGGGCCGAGGGGAGCTGTTTTTT.

The chain recombines TRBV5-1 with TRBJ1-2; no firm D call. CDR1 is SGHRS, CDR2 YFSETQ, per germline. V lost 4 bases and J 1 base, leaving 20 bases between the germline ends. This CDR3 region has 17 residues. The CDR3 nucleotides are TGCGCCAGCAGCACATCCGACTCCAGCCTTCTTAACTATGGCTACACCTTC. This codes for CASSTSDSSLLNYGYTF.

The V gene is TRBV29-1, the J gene TRBJ2-7, with 14 bases lining up with TRBD2. Germline V gene lookup returns CDR1 SQVTM and CDR2 ANQGSEA. V shed 4 bases, J shed 6 bases, and the junction held 8 bases outside the gene matches. The CDR3 sequence is 15 residues long. CDR3 protein: CSVVGTSGSPIEQYF. The DNA of the CDR3 is TGCAGCGTTGTGGGGACTAGCGGGAGCCCCATCGAGCAGTACTTC.

This clonotype was observed a few times. The chain uses TRBV4-1 and TRBJ2-7; D call uncertain. Germline loops: CDR1 MGHRA, CDR2 YSYEKL. This CDR3 region has 14 residues. The V end was cut by 0 bases, the J end by 9 bases, with 15 bases between. In DNA form, the CDR3 reads TGCGCCAGCAGCCAAGAGGAGAGAGGTTTTGGGCAGTACTTC. It yields the protein CASSQEERGFGQYF.

This clonotype occurred a few times. V gene TRBV2 combines with J gene TRBJ2-1, with TRBD1 matching over 7 bases. V was pared by 7 bases and J by 0 bases, with 3 bases of the junction left unmatched. Germline V gene data show CDR1 as SNHLY and CDR2 as FYNNEI. The CDR3 has 14 residues. The CDR3 nucleotides read TGTGCCAGCAACAGGGGCAGCTCCTACAATGAGCAGTTCTTC. Its protein product is CASNRGSSYNEQFF.

The chain uses TRBV4-2 and TRBJ2-4; the D is unclear. This CDR3 spans 16 amino acids. The germline gives CDR1 LGHNA, CDR2 YNFKEQ. V gave up 0 bases and J gave up 2 bases, with 11 bases separating them. The CDR3 loop is CASSQEGHKTKNIQYF. The CDR3 coding sequence is TGTGCCAGCAGCCAAGAAGGCCATAAGACCAAAAACATTCAGTACTTC.

The genes are TRBV7-9 and TRBJ1-1, with D possibly matching TRBD1 (5 bases). Germline values: CDR1 SEHNR, CDR2 FQNEAQ (reference sequence). Trimming removed 0 bases at V and 0 bases at J, with 8 bases between. The CDR3 loop spans 15 amino acids. CDR3 region: CASSLAGDLNTEAFF. The CDR3 DNA is TGTGCCAGCAGCTTAGCGGGGGATCTGAACACTGAAGCTTTCTTT.

This sequence joins TRBV19 and TRBJ2-2; D remains unclear. The CDR3 length is 16 residues. V was shortened by 7 bases and J by 5 bases, with 20 bases between the two germline ends. Germline V lookup: CDR1 LNHDA, CDR2 SQIVND (reference sequence). The CDR3 spells CASIKGSNSWTGELFF. In DNA, the CDR3 is TGTGCCAGTATAAAGGGATCGAACAGTTGGACCGGGGAGCTGTTTTTT.

This chain uses TRBV11-2 with TRBJ2-7, with 7 bases identical to TRBD1. CDR1 is SGHAT, CDR2 FQNNGV, per germline. This CDR3 spans 14 amino acids. Germline trimming cut 2 bases from V and 5 bases from J; bases unmatched to any gene: 6. The CDR3: CASSLIRGRHEQYF. Here the CDR3 DNA reads TGTGCCAGCAGCTTAATCAGGGGGAGACACGAGCAGTACTTC.